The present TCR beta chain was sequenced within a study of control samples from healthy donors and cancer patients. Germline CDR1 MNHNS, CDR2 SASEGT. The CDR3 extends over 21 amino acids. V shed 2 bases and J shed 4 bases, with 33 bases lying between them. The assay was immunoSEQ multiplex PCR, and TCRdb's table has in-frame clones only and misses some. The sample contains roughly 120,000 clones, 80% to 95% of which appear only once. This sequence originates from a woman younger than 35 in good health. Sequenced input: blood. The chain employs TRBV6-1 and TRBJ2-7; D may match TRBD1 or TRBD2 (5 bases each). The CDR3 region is CASSEIPLLVGVGMIGYEQYF. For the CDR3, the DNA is TGTGCCAGCAGTGAAATTCCCTTACTTGTGGGGGTGGGTATGATCGGGTACGAGCAGTACTTC.